Each of the 32 T cell receptor beta chains below was sequenced from the same sample in a study of preoperative IRX-2 immunotherapy in early breast cancer. Treatment specified: preoperative locoregional IRX-2 cytokine immunotherapy. The table came from immunoSEQ multiplex PCR; TCRdb's copy has only in-frame clones and leaves some out. This repertoire shows tens of thousands of clones, 82% found once; its top ten account for over 1.3%. Sequenced here: lymph node tissue, sampled after IRX-2 immunotherapy. These receptor sequences come from a human donor with breast cancer.

This chain joins TRBV11-1 and TRBJ2-1; D is uncertain. The CDR3 runs 19 residues. Per the germline V gene, CDR1 is SGHAT and CDR2 is FQDESV (reference sequence). Trimming cost V 1 base and J 4 bases, with 23 bases left between them. The CDR3 sequence is CASSLGGAWDLGRYNEQFF. In nucleotides, the CDR3 is TGTGCCAGCAGCTTAGGAGGCGCGTGGGATCTAGGGCGATACAATGAGCAGTTCTTC.

This clone has a handful of counts. The chain has TRBV14 and TRBJ1-2; possibly TRBD1 for D (6 bases). CDR1 and CDR2 (germline): SGHDN, FVKESK. The V and J ends lost 1 base and 4 bases respectively, with 13 bases between them. The CDR3 is 15 amino acids. The chain's CDR3 is CASSQGLGAGYGYTF. Written as DNA, the CDR3 is TGTGCCAGCAGCCAAGGGCTGGGGGCAGGCTATGGCTACACCTTC.

Worth noting for this clone: One end of the junction fails to match germline, which may point to a read error. This chain links TRBV7-6 with TRBJ1-3, with D maybe TRBD1 (5 bases). The CDR3 consists of 16 residues. Germline CDR1 is SGHVS and CDR2 is FNYEAQ. The DNA of the CDR3 is TGTGCCAGAAGCTTGTCCAGGGCCTCCTCTGGAAACACCATATATTTT. This sequence encodes CARSLSRASSGNTIYF. The entire variable domain, with the rest obtained from reference TRBV7-6 and TRBJ1-3, is as follows: GAGVSQSPRYKVTKRGQDVALRCDPISGHVSLYWYRQALGQGPEFLTYFNYEAQQDKSGLPNDRFSAERPEGSISTLTIQRTEQRDSAMYRCARSLSRASSGNTIYFGEGSWLTVV.

V usage is TRBV15 and J usage is TRBJ2-7; 9 nucleotides match TRBD1. Looked up from germline, CDR1 is LNHNV and CDR2 is YYDKDF (reference sequence). V lost 3 bases to trimming and J lost 5 bases; unmatched junction nucleotides: 5. This CDR3 region has 14 residues. The CDR3 is CATSRGDRVHEQYF. The CDR3 DNA reads TGTGCCACCAGCAGGGGGGACAGGGTCCACGAGCAGTACTTC.

The V call is TRBV10-1, the J call TRBJ2-6, with 10 nucleotides matching TRBD1. There are 17 residues in the CDR3. In germline, CDR1 is WNHNN, CDR2 SYGVQD (reference sequence). Losses at the gene ends were 10 bases for V and 1 base for J; bases not matched to a gene: 10. CDR3 DNA sequence: TGCGCCATCGAAGGGGACAGGGGTGATTCTGGGGCCAACGTCCTGACTTTC. It yields the protein CAIEGDRGDSGANVLTF.

The chain employs TRBV6-8 and TRBJ1-3, with 12 bases matching TRBD1. The V gene's germline CDR1 is MNHGY and CDR2 SAAAGT. The CDR3 runs 19 residues. Trimming at V came to 8 bases and at J to 1 base, leaving 15 bases not matched to a gene. In DNA form, the CDR3 reads TGTGCCAGCTGCCGAGACGCCGGGACAGGGGGCGCGTCTGGAAACACCATATATTTT. This gives the protein CASCRDAGTGGASGNTIYF.

The rearrangement joins TRBV10-1 to TRBJ1-2; no definite D call. The germline V and J ends were trimmed by 0 bases and 4 bases, with 9 bases remaining between them. Germline CDR1 and CDR2: WNHNN and SYGVQD (reference sequence). This CDR3 region has 14 residues. The CDR3: CASSESGVGYGYTF. The CDR3 DNA reads as TGCGCCAGCAGTGAGTCTGGGGTAGGCTATGGCTACACCTTC.

The chain uses TRBV6-8 and TRBJ2-2; TRBD2 matches 14 bases. The CDR3 spans 17 residues. Per germline, CDR1 MNHGY and CDR2 SAAAGT. The ends lost 5 bases at V and 6 bases at J; junction bases unmatched: 8. Here the CDR3 reads CASSPKTSGGGAGELFF. The CDR3 DNA follows: TGTGCCAGCAGTCCGAAGACTAGCGGGGGGGGCGCCGGGGAGCTGTTTTTT.

A single count supports this clone. The chain has TRBV11-3 and TRBJ1-6; D uncertain. With 0 bases removed from V and 9 bases from J, the gap between germline ends came to 9 bases. The CDR3 length is 14 residues. The germline V gene encodes CDR1 SGHNT and CDR2 YENEEA. The CDR3 loop is CASSLDSLPSPLHF. CDR3 bases: TGTGCCAGCAGCTTAGATTCTCTTCCTTCACCCCTCCACTTT.

The V gene is TRBV28, the J gene TRBJ2-1; D uncertain. This CDR3 has 14 residues. V was trimmed by 3 bases and J by 8 bases, leaving 14 bases between them. Germline assignment: CDR1 MDHEN and CDR2 SYDVKM. CDR3 amino acids: CASSLPRPWDEQFF. The CDR3, as DNA: TGTGCCAGCAGTTTGCCAAGACCCTGGGATGAGCAGTTCTTC.

The genes are TRBV15 and TRBJ2-7; D is undetermined. With 0 bases removed from V and 7 bases from J, the gap between germline ends came to 19 bases. The germline CDR1 and CDR2 sequences are LNHNV and YYDKDF (reference sequence). The CDR3 consists of 16 residues. The CDR3, as DNA: TGTGCCACCAGCAGAGAATGGGTAGGCCCCGGGCGGGAGCAGTACTTC. Its translation: CATSREWVGPGREQYF. The full variable domain, its missing parts supplied by reference TRBV15 and TRBJ2-7, is DAMVIQNPRYQVTQFGKPVTLSCSQTLNHNVMYWYQQKSSQAPKLLFHYYDKDFNNEADTPDNFQSRRPNTSFCFLDIRSPGLGDTAMYLCATSREWVGPGREQYFGPGTRLTVT.

This chain joins TRBV28 and TRBJ1-2, with a tentative D call TRBD1 (5 bases). V dropped 8 bases and J dropped 11 bases, with 30 bases sitting between them. The germline gives CDR1 MDHEN, CDR2 SYDVKM. The CDR3 runs 16 residues. The CDR3 loop reads CASQYIGGPDSIGYTF. The CDR3 nucleotides read TGTGCCAGCCAATACATCGGGGGACCAGATTCTATAGGATACACCTTC.

V gene TRBV29-1 combines with J gene TRBJ1-5; possibly TRBD1 for D (5 bases). This CDR3 is 13 amino acids long. The germline CDR1 and CDR2 sequences are SQVTM and ANQGSEA. V lost 7 bases and J 0 bases, leaving 10 bases between the germline ends. The CDR3, as DNA: TGCAGCGCCGGGACCAATAGCAATCAGCCCCAGCATTTT. Translated, it gives CSAGTNSNQPQHF. The full variable domain, with the rest looked up from reference TRBV29-1 and TRBJ1-5, is SAVISQKPSRDICQRGTSLTIQCQVDSQVTMMFWYRQQPGQSLTLIATANQGSEATYESGFVIDKFPISRPNLTFSTLTVSNMSPEDSSIYLCSAGTNSNQPQHFGDGTRLSIL.

The rearrangement joins TRBV6-8 to TRBJ1-1; D uncertain. The CDR3 has 14 amino acids. The V end lost 0 bases, the J end lost 0 bases, and 5 bases lay between the germline ends. CDR1 is MNHGY, CDR2 SAAAGT, per germline. In nucleotides, the CDR3 is TGTGCCAGCAGTTACTCAACCGTGAACACTGAAGCTTTCTTT. It is translated as CASSYSTVNTEAFF.

This chain joins TRBV6-8 and TRBJ1-6; D not resolved. CDR3 length: 18 amino acids. V lost 5 bases, J lost 8 bases, and 25 bases lay in between. CDR1 MNHGY and CDR2 SAAAGT come from the germline V gene. The chain's CDR3 is CASSDTPLASVSDSPLHF. Written as DNA, the CDR3 is TGTGCCAGCAGTGACACCCCACTAGCTTCCGTGAGCGATTCACCCCTCCACTTT.

This clone was detected only a few times. V gene TRBV6-8 combines with J gene TRBJ2-1; the match to TRBD2 covers 7 bases. Germline values: CDR1 MNHGY, CDR2 SAAAGT. The CDR3 totals 15 residues. With V trimmed by 6 bases and J by 4 bases, 9 bases remained unmatched. This CDR3 reads CASRPSGIGYNEQFF. CDR3 DNA sequence: TGTGCCAGCAGGCCGAGCGGGATAGGGTACAATGAGCAGTTCTTC.

The chain carries TRBV29-1 and TRBJ1-1; TRBD1 might be the D (5 bases). V was clipped by 2 bases and J by 1 base, with 8 bases between them. The CDR3 is 13 amino acids. Germline CDR1 and CDR2: SQVTM and ANQGSEA. The CDR3 DNA reads TGCAGCGTTGAATGGGGCCGGAACACTGAAGCTTTCTTT. Its protein is CSVEWGRNTEAFF.

V and J are TRBV6-8 and TRBJ1-5; no reliable D call. The V end was cut by 5 bases, the J end by 7 bases, with 15 bases between. The CDR3 contains 14 residues. The germline gives CDR1 MNHGY, CDR2 SAAAGT. This CDR3 is CASSPGPYGQPQHF. The CDR3 bases are TGTGCCAGCAGTCCCGGGCCCTATGGCCAGCCCCAGCATTTT.

As DNA, the CDR3 is TGTGCCACCCGAGAGAGGGCTTATGGCTACACCTTC. Translation gives CATRERAYGYTF. The chain couples TRBV19 to TRBJ1-2; D unclear. Looked up from germline, CDR1 is LNHDA and CDR2 is SQIVND (reference sequence). The CDR3 spans 12 residues. The V end was cut by 10 bases, the J end by 5 bases, with 14 bases between.

The chain is built from TRBV11-3 and TRBJ1-2; perhaps TRBD1 as D (5 bases). CDR1 SGHNT and CDR2 YENEEA come from the germline V gene. Trimming stripped 2 bases from V and 4 bases from J, with 11 bases between. The CDR3 contains 14 residues. This chain's CDR3 is CASSLSVGTYGYTF. The CDR3 nucleotides read TGTGCCAGCAGCTTATCTGTAGGGACCTATGGCTACACCTTC.

The V call is TRBV18, the J call TRBJ2-1; possibly TRBD2 for D (6 bases). The germline V gene has CDR1 KGHSH and CDR2 LQKENI. The V gene lost 1 base and the J gene lost 5 bases, with 9 bases spanning the gap. The CDR3 totals 14 residues. CDR3 sequence: CASSPQGGHNEQFF. The CDR3 DNA is TGTGCCAGCTCACCACAGGGAGGCCACAATGAGCAGTTCTTC.

This clone has only one observation. V is TRBV28 and J is TRBJ1-4, with a possible D match to TRBD1 (5 bases). This CDR3 spans 14 amino acids. The germline gives CDR1 MDHEN, CDR2 SYDVKM. The ends were cut back, 1 base at V and 8 bases at J, with 11 bases in the middle. The CDR3 bases are TGTGCCAGCAGTTTATTTTCCAGGGACGAAAAACTGTTTTTT. Its translation is CASSLFSRDEKLFF.

The chain links TRBV6-8 to TRBJ2-1, with a tentative D call TRBD2 (6 bases). Trimming cost V 5 bases and J 2 bases, with 13 bases left between them. There are 15 residues in the CDR3. The germline V gene encodes CDR1 MNHGY and CDR2 SAAAGT. The CDR3, as DNA: TGTGCCAGCAGTCCCGGAGTAGCGGCCTACAATGAGCAGTTCTTC. Translation: CASSPGVAAYNEQFF.

The chain combines TRBV11-3 with TRBJ2-2; 11 nucleotides agree with TRBD2. The CDR3 runs to 18 residues. V dropped 3 bases and J dropped 0; count of bases not matched to a gene: 6. Germline V gives CDR1 SGHNT, CDR2 YENEEA. The DNA of the CDR3 is TGTGCCAGCAGCTTGCGTCCTAGCGGGGGGACGAACACCGGGGAGCTGTTTTTT. This encodes CASSLRPSGGTNTGELFF.

The CDR3 sequence: CASSSTITNEKLFF. For the CDR3, the DNA is TGTGCCAGCAGTTCTACGATTACCAATGAAAAACTGTTTTTT. The rearrangement joins TRBV6-8 to TRBJ1-4, with no clear D. Trimming removed 4 bases at V and 5 bases at J, with 11 bases between. The length of the CDR3 is 14 residues. From germline, CDR1 is MNHGY and CDR2 SAAAGT.

The chain has TRBV30 and TRBJ2-1; D is possibly TRBD2 (6 bases). The ends were cut back, 0 bases at V and 16 bases at J, with 16 bases in the middle. Germline V gene lookup returns CDR1 GTSNPN and CDR2 SVGIG (reference sequence). CDR3 length: 12 residues. The CDR3 DNA reads TGTGCCTGGAGTGTTGGTCAGGACTACCTCTTCTTC. Translating gives CAWSVGQDYLFF.

V and J are TRBV11-3 and TRBJ1-2; 8 bases align to TRBD1. V lost 5 bases and J lost 4; bases outside the gene matches: 9. The CDR3 runs 15 residues. Looked up from germline, CDR1 is SGHNT and CDR2 is YENEEA. The CDR3 protein is CASSQKRTGTYGYTF. The CDR3 bases are TGTGCCAGCAGCCAAAAAAGGACAGGGACCTATGGCTACACCTTC. Supplemented by reference TRBV11-3 and TRBJ1-2, the full variable domain reads EAGVVQSPRYKIIEKKQPVAFWCNPISGHNTLYWYLQNLGQGPELLIRYENEEAVDDSQLPKDRFSAERLKGVDSTLKIQPAELGDSAVYLCASSQKRTGTYGYTFGSGTRLTVV.

V is TRBV14 and J is TRBJ2-4, with no clear D. Per the germline V gene, CDR1 is SGHDN and CDR2 is FVKESK. The CDR3 loop spans 13 amino acids. V shed 3 bases and J shed 2 bases, with 5 bases lying between them. CDR3 DNA sequence: TGTGCCAGCAGCCAGGCTTCCAAAAACATTCAGTACTTC. It translates to CASSQASKNIQYF.

The gene calls are TRBV11-3 and TRBJ1-2; a possible D gene is TRBD1 (6 bases). V dropped 3 bases and J dropped 4 bases, with 12 bases sitting between them. This CDR3 is built from 14 residues. Germline assignment: CDR1 SGHNT and CDR2 YENEEA. The chain's CDR3 is CASSLNRETYGYTF. The CDR3 nucleotides read TGTGCCAGCAGCTTGAACAGGGAAACCTATGGCTACACCTTC.

In this sample, this clone turned up once. This rearrangement joins TRBV7-7 to TRBJ1-2, with TRBD1 matching 7 bases. Per the germline V gene, CDR1 is SSHAT and CDR2 is FNYEAQ (reference sequence). This CDR3 contains 15 residues. With 1 base clipped from V and 4 bases from J, the junction kept 6 bases outside the gene matches. CDR3 protein: CASSLERDSPYGYTF. The CDR3 DNA sequence: TGTGCCAGCAGCTTAGAGAGGGACAGCCCCTATGGCTACACCTTC.

This rearrangement joins TRBV5-1 to TRBJ2-1, with D tentatively TRBD1 (6 bases). V dropped 3 bases and J dropped 3 bases, with 16 bases sitting between them. The CDR3 covers 16 residues. Germline V lookup: CDR1 SGHRS, CDR2 YFSETQ. CDR3 sequence: CASSSGQTNFYNEQFF. CDR3 sequence (DNA): TGCGCCAGCAGCTCCGGACAGACCAATTTCTACAATGAGCAGTTCTTC.

The J gene is TRBJ2-5, the V gene TRBV18; a weak D match, TRBD1 (5 bases). With 0 bases removed from V and 4 bases from J, the gap between germline ends came to 9 bases. The CDR3 extends over 14 amino acids. Looked up from germline, CDR1 is KGHSH and CDR2 is LQKENI. Here the CDR3 DNA reads TGTGCCAGCTCACCACCTCACAGGTCAGAGACCCAGTACTTC. Encoded protein: CASSPPHRSETQYF.